This paragraph covers one T cell receptor (beta chain) sequence. Its cognate antigen has yet to be identified. No base qualities exist here, and no much larger clone lies one base off it. TCRbeta CDR3 regions were amplified from genomic DNA using the immunoSEQ Assay, a bias-controlled multiplex PCR. On the study's bioinformatics: The number of nucleated cells in each sample was estimated by amplification of reference gene primers within the assay. Sequence reads were collapsed and filtered to measure the absolute abundance of every unique TCRbeta CDR3 rearrangement. For each sample, productive Simpson clonality was calculated as the square root of Simpson's diversity index over productive rearrangements. The immuneACCESS repertoire file appears here via TCRdb, limited to in-frame rearrangements. These files lack a portion of the clones; in checked studies, under half of the deficit traces to unresolved V genes, and the cause of the others is not known. V and J calls and clone size come straight from that table; D and trimming were deduced from the DNA. In all, the sample holds 55,000 to 90,000 clones, and 91% of those were seen once. The ten largest clones add up to about an eighth of the sample.

Whole blood was collected in K2EDTA tubes by collaborating institutions according to the institutions' own protocols. For TCRbeta analysis, collaborators shipped samples as frozen whole blood, isolated PBMCs, or DNA extracted from either of those sample types. This entry comes from a study of blood T cell repertoires in COVID-19 (dated by TCRdb to 2020 to 2022). For context, the study as a whole: Samples covering the acute and convalescent phases of COVID-19 were provided by collaborators in the United States, Italy and Spain. The material from the prospective study consisted of cDNA or gDNA derived from T cells, B-cell-depleted T cells, or PBMCs. The dataset comprised deeply sampled blood TCRbeta repertoires from subjects exposed to, actively infected with, or recovered from COVID-19. The repertoires were released in a freely available public database intended as a resource for research on the immune response to SARS-CoV-2. The samples were drawn from the first 160 participants of the ongoing ImmuneRACE study and from roughly 1,300 subjects provided by 6 global collaborators. The sample metadata nearly always contained a de-identified subject ID, COVID-19 status, age in years and sex. HLA class I and class II types, where available, came from metadata supplied by the sample provider rather than from assay-based typing. Paper-wide results and their limitations: The amount of clinical and demographic metadata varied by source and participant and was provided uncurated.

The CDR3 contains 14 residues, cysteine and phenylalanine counted. The DNA shown is the 42-base CDR3, in frame from base 1. The germline V gene specifies SNHLY as CDR1 and FYNNEI as CDR2. V and J are trimmed by 6 bases and 6 bases, and the gene matches miss 2 bases of the junction. Material for sequencing was peripheral blood. The clonotype originates from a human donor with active COVID-19. The donor label of this sample is uncertain. The chain was built from TRBV2 and TRBJ1-4; 12 central nucleotides agree with TRBD1. The nucleotide sequence reads TGTGCCAGCAGCGGGACAGGGGGCGATGAAAAACTGTTTTTT. Its amino acids are CASSGTGGDEKLFF. The full variable domain, completed from the reference TRBV2 and TRBJ1-4 proteins outside the CDR3, reads EPEVTQTPSHQVTQMGQEVILRCVPISNHLYFYWYRQILGQKVEFLVSFYNNEISEKSEIFDDQFSVERPDGSNFTLKIRSTKLEDSAMYFCASSGTGGDEKLFFGSGTQLSVL.